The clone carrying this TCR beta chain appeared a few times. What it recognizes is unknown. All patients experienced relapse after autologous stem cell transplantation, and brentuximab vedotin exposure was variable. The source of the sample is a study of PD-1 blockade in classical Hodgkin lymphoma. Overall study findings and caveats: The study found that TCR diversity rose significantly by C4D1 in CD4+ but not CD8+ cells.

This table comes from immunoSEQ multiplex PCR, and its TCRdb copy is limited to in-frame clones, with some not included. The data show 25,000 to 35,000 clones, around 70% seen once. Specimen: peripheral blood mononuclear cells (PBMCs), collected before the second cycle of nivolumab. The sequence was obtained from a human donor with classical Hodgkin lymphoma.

This CDR3 reads CASSFGQGAAYEQYF. Written as DNA, the CDR3 is TGTGCCAGCAGTTTTGGACAGGGGGCAGCCTACGAGCAGTACTTC. The rearrangement joins TRBV27 to TRBJ2-7; 11 bases agree with TRBD1. Germline-derived CDR1 and CDR2 are MNHEY and SMNVEV (reference sequence). The CDR3 is made up of 15 amino acids. With 3 bases clipped from V and 2 bases from J, the junction kept 3 bases outside the gene matches.